The 21 T cell receptor beta chains below all came from one sample that was sequenced in a study of post-analysis software for immune sequencing data. Study-wide results and caveats: The study found TRBV5-6, TRBV5-1 and TRBV20-1 among about five TRBV segments more frequent in patients than controls.

Incorporated into the TCR beta cDNA libraries were unique molecular identifiers, which served to reduce PCR and sequencing biases. TCRdb independently ran MiXCR on the PCR reads; one entry per CDR3 protein. The sample carries more than 500,000 distinct CDR3 sequences, around a third recorded once. Their antigens remain unidentified. Material: blood. The receptors here all came from a girl aged 2-17 years with multiple sclerosis.

This clonotype was recorded at least ten times. V is TRBV20-1 and J is TRBJ1-2; a possible D gene is TRBD1 (6 bases). Looked up from germline, CDR1 is DFQATT and CDR2 is SNEGSKA (reference sequence). Trimming took 3 bases from V and 6 from J, leaving 20 bases between them. The CDR3 covers 15 residues. CDR3 protein: CSASRGAGMGNGYTF. CDR3 bases: TGCAGTGCTAGTAGGGGGGCAGGGATGGGAAATGGCTACACCTTC.

The genes are TRBV3-1 and TRBJ2-7, with TRBD2 identical over 13 bases. The DNA end favors TRBJ2-5, so the J call may be wrong. Germline V gene data show CDR1 as LGHDT and CDR2 as YNNKEL (reference sequence). The CDR3 is 20 residues long. The CDR3 is CASSQAAHPRLAGGGETQYF. CDR3 sequence (DNA): TGTGCCAGCAGCCAAGCGGCCCACCCGAGACTAGCGGGGGGTGGGGAGACCCAGTACTTC.

Note on this clonotype: Being one base from a much bigger clone, this may be a read error. The chain links TRBV6-4 to TRBJ2-1; no definite D call. Germline V CDR1 and CDR2: MRHNA, SNTAGT. The CDR3 is 14 amino acids. Trimming removed 3 bases from V and 4 bases from J, with 10 bases in between. The CDR3: CASSEDGMYNEQFF. CDR3 nucleotides: TGTGCCAGCAGTGAGGACGGCATGTACAATGAGCAGTTCTTC.

V is TRBV29-1 and J is TRBJ1-1; D gene unclear. Germline V CDR1 and CDR2: SQVTM, ANQGSEA. The CDR3 totals 13 residues. V was trimmed by 3 bases and J by 0 bases, leaving 8 bases between them. CDR3 nucleotides: TGCAGCGTTGATCTGGGCATGAACACTGAAGCTTTCTTT. It codes for CSVDLGMNTEAFF.

Details on this clonotype: The junction and the germline gene differ at one end; a read error may be behind it. The chain combines TRBV14 with TRBJ2-1, with D possibly TRBD2 on 6 matching bases. Per the germline V gene, CDR1 is SGHDN and CDR2 is FVKESK. This CDR3 has 15 residues. DNA for the CDR3: TGTGGCAGCAGCCAAGTAGGCAGGGAGGACTATGAGCAGTTCTTC. Translating it yields CGSSQVGREDYEQFF.

CDR3 loop: CASSPKAVAGGTDTQYF. The CDR3 coding sequence is TGTGCCAGCAGCCCCAAAGCGGTAGCGGGGGGCACAGATACGCAGTATTTT. The chain links TRBV4-2 to TRBJ2-3, with 9 bases identical to TRBD2. After removal of 4 bases from V and 1 base from J, the junction contained 9 bases not matched to a gene. The CDR3 consists of 17 residues. Germline assignment: CDR1 LGHNA and CDR2 YNFKEQ.

Details on this clonotype: This is likely a read error, given that the CDR3 carries no conserved phenylalanine or tryptophan at its end. J is TRBJ1-5 and V is TRBV6-5; D is ambiguous. Deletions cut 6 bases from V and 4 bases from J, with 10 bases between. Germline assignment: CDR1 MNHEY and CDR2 SVGAGI. The CDR3 is 13 residues long. The CDR3 bases are TGTGCCAGCAGCCCCGGTGCGAATCAGCCCCAGCATTTG. Protein: CASSPGANQPQHL.

The CDR3 loop is CASSSRGGLFYNEQYF. In DNA, the CDR3 is TGTGCCAGCAGCTCCCGGGGGGGCCTCTTCTACAATGAGCAGTACTTC. The rearrangement links TRBV7-2 to TRBJ2-1, with 8 bases identical to TRBD2. The last part of the DNA fits TRBJ2-7 better; the J call may be wrong. The CDR3 sequence is 16 residues long. Looked up from germline, CDR1 is SGHTA and CDR2 is FQGNSA.

The sample holds a few counts of this clonotype. This chain links TRBV20-1 with TRBJ2-7; no definite D call. Judging by the DNA end, TRBJ2-5 fits better; the J call may be wrong. CDR1 is DFQATT, CDR2 SNEGSKA, per germline (reference sequence). The CDR3 length is 13 residues. CDR3 DNA sequence: TGCAGTGCGAGTGCCCTCAATGAAGGGACCCAGTACTTC. This translates into CSASALNEGTQYF.

The gene calls are TRBV12-3 or TRBV12-4 and TRBJ2-3, with a weak D call TRBD2 (5 bases). The V end lost 6 bases, the J end lost 0 bases, and 13 bases lay between the germline ends. This CDR3 region has 15 residues. CDR3 region: CASRTRRESTDTQYF. For the CDR3, the DNA is TGTGCCAGCAGAACTCGAAGGGAGAGCACAGATACGCAGTATTTT.

As to this clonotype: At one boundary the junction diverges from the germline segment, which might be a read error. The chain carries TRBV3-1 and TRBJ2-5, with D unclear. The CDR3 covers 12 residues. CDR1 and CDR2 from the germline V gene are LGHDT and YNNKEL (reference sequence). For the CDR3, the DNA is TGTGTCAGCAGCCAAGACCCAAGCACCCAGTACTTC. This translates into CVSSQDPSTQYF.

In its sample, this clonotype was seen many times. V gene TRBV5-1 combines with J gene TRBJ2-6, with 7 bases lining up with TRBD1. Trimming removed 4 bases from V and 0 bases from J; junction bases left unmatched: 13. The germline CDR1 and CDR2 sequences are SGHRS and YFSETQ. This CDR3 contains 19 residues. The CDR3 DNA sequence: TGCGCCAGCAGCCCCACCACGGGACAGTTTCTCTCTGGGGCCAACGTCCTGACTTTC. This codes for CASSPTTGQFLSGANVLTF.

The genes are TRBV7-8 and TRBJ2-7, with D possibly matching TRBD1 (5 bases). The length of the CDR3 is 15 residues. V was trimmed by 11 bases and J by 3 bases, leaving 23 bases between them. CDR1 is SGHVS and CDR2 is FQNEAQ in the germline V gene. In DNA form, the CDR3 reads TGTGCCTCAGGGATCGGGTCAGCCAGCATCTACGAGCAGTACTTC. This gives the protein CASGIGSASIYEQYF.

The table lists this clonotype with a few counts. The CDR3 region has the DNA TGCAGCGTTGGGAGCGCAACTACTAGCACAGATACGCAGTATTTT. Its protein product is CSVGSATTSTDTQYF. The chain couples TRBV29-1 to TRBJ2-3; D remains ambiguous. Germline V lookup: CDR1 SQVTM, CDR2 ANQGSEA. V lost 4 bases, J lost 0 bases, and 14 bases lay in between. CDR3 length equals 15 residues.

This clonotype was recorded many times. The rearrangement uses TRBV9 and TRBJ2-3; 9 bases align to TRBD2. This CDR3 comprises 15 residues. The J segment lost 4 bases and the V segment lost 4 bases, leaving 7 bases of the junction unmatched. Germline V gene sequence: CDR1 SGDLS, CDR2 YYNGEE. CDR3 coding DNA: TGTGCCAGCAGCCCCGCCAGCGGGGGGTCAGATACGCAGTATTTT. Its protein product is CASSPASGGSDTQYF.

This sequence joins TRBV9 and TRBJ2-4; the D is unclear. Germline V gives CDR1 SGDLS, CDR2 YYNGEE. There are 12 residues in the CDR3. With 0 bases removed from V and 13 bases from J, the gap between germline ends came to 11 bases. The CDR3 region has the DNA TGTGCCAGCAGCGTAGGAGCAGATGCGCAGTACTTC. Protein: CASSVGADAQYF.

V usage is TRBV20-1 and J usage is TRBJ1-1; D remains unclear. The CDR3 runs to 16 residues. Trimming removed 0 bases at V and 1 base at J, with 15 bases between. Germline V gene lookup returns CDR1 DFQATT and CDR2 SNEGSKA (reference sequence). CDR3 region: CSARDHGVLRNTEAFF. The DNA of the CDR3 is TGCAGTGCTAGAGATCACGGGGTTTTGAGGAACACTGAAGCTTTCTTT.

This clonotype was counted at least ten times. The CDR3 region is CASRDDRGPYGYTF. The DNA of the CDR3 is TGTGCCAGCAGAGACGACAGGGGCCCGTATGGCTACACCTTC. V gene TRBV2 combines with J gene TRBJ1-2; the match to TRBD1 covers 8 bases. Germline V gene sequence: CDR1 SNHLY, CDR2 FYNNEI. The CDR3 loop spans 14 amino acids. V lost 6 bases, J lost 5 bases, and 8 bases stayed unmatched.

This clonotype was seen a handful of times. This chain uses TRBV9 with TRBJ2-1; TRBD2 matches 11 bases. CDR3 length equals 16 residues. Germline V gene data show CDR1 as SGDLS and CDR2 as YYNGEE. The V gene end was trimmed by 3 bases and the J gene end by 10 bases; junction bases not matched to a gene: 12. The CDR3 sequence: CASSAPPSGGTREQFF. CDR3 DNA: TGTGCCAGCAGCGCCCCTCCTAGCGGGGGGACCCGCGAGCAGTTCTTC.

This chain joins TRBV20-1 and TRBJ2-5; D is tentatively TRBD1 or TRBD2 (5 bases each). The J call may be mistaken, given a closer DNA end match to TRBJ2-7. This CDR3 has 13 residues. CDR1 is DFQATT and CDR2 is SNEGSKA in the germline V gene (reference sequence). For the CDR3, the DNA is TGCAGTGCTGCGGACCCCGGGGACGGCGAGCAGTACTTC. It specifies CSAADPGDGEQYF.

Comment on this clonotype: This likely came from a read error, as a far larger clone is one base away. The chain carries TRBV7-2 and TRBJ2-3, with TRBD2 matching 9 bases. The CDR3 is 14 amino acids. Germline V gene data show CDR1 as SGHTA and CDR2 as FQGNSA. CDR3 sequence: CACSLGLAADTQYF. CDR3 DNA sequence: TGTGCCTGCAGCTTGGGACTAGCAGCAGATACGCAGTATTTT.